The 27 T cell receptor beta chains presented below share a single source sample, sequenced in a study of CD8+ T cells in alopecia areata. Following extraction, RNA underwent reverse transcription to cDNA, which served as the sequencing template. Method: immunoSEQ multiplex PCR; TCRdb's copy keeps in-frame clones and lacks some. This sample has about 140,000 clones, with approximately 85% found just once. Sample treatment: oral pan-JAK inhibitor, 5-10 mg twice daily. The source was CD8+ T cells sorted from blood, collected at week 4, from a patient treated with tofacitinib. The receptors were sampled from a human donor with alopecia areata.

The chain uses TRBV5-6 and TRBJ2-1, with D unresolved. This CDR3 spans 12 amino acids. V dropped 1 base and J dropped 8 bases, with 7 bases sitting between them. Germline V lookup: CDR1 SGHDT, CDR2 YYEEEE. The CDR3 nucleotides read TGTGCCAGCAGCTTGTACTATGATGAGCAGTTCTTC. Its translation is CASSLYYDEQFF.

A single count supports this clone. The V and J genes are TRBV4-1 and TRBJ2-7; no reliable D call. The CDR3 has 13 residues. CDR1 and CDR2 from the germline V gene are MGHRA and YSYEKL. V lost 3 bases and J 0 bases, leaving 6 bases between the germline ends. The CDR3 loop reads CASSQVDSYEQYF. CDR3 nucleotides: TGCGCCAGCAGCCAGGTTGACTCCTACGAGCAGTACTTC.

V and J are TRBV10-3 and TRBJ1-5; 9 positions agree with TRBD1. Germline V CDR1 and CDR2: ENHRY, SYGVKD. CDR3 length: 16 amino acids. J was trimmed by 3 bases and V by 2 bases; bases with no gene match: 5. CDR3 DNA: TGTGCCATCAGTGAGGGACAGGGGCAGGTCAATCAGCCCCAGCATTTT. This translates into CAISEGQGQVNQPQHF.

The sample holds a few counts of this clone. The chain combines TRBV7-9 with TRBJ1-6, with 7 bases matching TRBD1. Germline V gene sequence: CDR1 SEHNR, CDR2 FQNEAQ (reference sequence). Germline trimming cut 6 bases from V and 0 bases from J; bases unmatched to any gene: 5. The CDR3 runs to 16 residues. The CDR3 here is CASRQGQSSYNSPLHF. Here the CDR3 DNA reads TGTGCCAGCAGGCAGGGACAGAGCTCCTATAATTCACCCCTCCACTTT.

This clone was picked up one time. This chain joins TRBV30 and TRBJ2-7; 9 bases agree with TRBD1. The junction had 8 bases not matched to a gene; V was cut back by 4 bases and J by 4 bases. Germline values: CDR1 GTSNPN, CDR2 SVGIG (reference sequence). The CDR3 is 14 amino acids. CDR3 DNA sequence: TGTGCCTGGAACCCGGGGGGACAGGGATACGAGCAGTACTTC. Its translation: CAWNPGGQGYEQYF.

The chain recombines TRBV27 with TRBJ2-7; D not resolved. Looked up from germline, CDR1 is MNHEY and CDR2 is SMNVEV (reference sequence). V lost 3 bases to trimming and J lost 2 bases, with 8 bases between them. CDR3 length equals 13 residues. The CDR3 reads CASSFSETYEQYF. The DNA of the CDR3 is TGTGCCAGCAGTTTCTCAGAGACCTACGAGCAGTACTTC.

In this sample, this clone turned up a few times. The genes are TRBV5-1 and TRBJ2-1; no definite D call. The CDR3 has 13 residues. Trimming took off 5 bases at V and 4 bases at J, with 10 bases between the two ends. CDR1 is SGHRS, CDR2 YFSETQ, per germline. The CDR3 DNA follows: TGCGCCAGCAGGGCCGAAGAATACAATGAGCAGTTCTTC. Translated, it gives CASRAEEYNEQFF.

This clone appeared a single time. CDR3 sequence reads: CASSGRDRGRQEQYF. CDR3 coding DNA: TGCGCCAGCAGCGGGAGGGACAGGGGGCGACAAGAGCAGTACTTC. The chain recombines TRBV5-1 with TRBJ2-7; 12 nucleotides match TRBD1. Germline lookup yields CDR1 SGHRS and CDR2 YFSETQ. Trimming removed 4 bases from V and 7 bases from J; junction bases left unmatched: 9. The CDR3 is 15 amino acids. Looking up the rest from reference TRBV5-1 and TRBJ2-7 gives the full variable domain: KAGVTQTPRYLIKTRGQQVTLSCSPISGHRSVSWYQQTPGQGLQFLFEYFSETQRNKGNFPGRFSGRQFSNSRSEMNVSTLELGDSALYLCASSGRDRGRQEQYFGPGTRLTVT.

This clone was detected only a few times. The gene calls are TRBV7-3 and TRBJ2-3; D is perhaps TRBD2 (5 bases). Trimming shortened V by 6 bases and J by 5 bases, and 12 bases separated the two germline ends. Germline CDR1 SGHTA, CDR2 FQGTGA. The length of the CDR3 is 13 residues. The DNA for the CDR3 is TGTGCCAGCAGTTACTCCGGGGAAGATACGCAGTATTTT. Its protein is CASSYSGEDTQYF.

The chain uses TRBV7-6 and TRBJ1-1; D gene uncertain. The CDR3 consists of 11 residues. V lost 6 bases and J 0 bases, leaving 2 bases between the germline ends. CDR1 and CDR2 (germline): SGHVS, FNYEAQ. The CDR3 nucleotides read TGTGCCAGCAGTTTGAACACTGAAGCTTTCTTT. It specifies CASSLNTEAFF.

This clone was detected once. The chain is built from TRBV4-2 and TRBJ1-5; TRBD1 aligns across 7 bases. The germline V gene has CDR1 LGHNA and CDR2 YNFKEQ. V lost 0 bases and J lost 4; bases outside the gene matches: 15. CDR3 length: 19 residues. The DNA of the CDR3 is TGTGCCAGCAGCCAAGATACCTTGGGGAGGGGGCTCCCAAATCAGCCCCAGCATTTT. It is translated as CASSQDTLGRGLPNQPQHF.

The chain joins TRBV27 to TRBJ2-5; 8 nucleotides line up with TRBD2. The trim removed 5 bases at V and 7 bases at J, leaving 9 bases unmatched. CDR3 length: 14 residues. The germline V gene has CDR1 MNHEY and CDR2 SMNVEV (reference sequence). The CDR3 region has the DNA TGTGCCAGCAGTCTGGGGAATCTAGCGGGGACCCAGTACTTC. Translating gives CASSLGNLAGTQYF.

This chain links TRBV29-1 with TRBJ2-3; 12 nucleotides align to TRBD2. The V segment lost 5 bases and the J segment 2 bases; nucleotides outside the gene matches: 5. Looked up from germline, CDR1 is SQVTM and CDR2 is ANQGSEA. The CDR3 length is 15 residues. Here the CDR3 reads CSVSGLAGFTDTQYF. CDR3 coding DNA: TGCAGCGTTTCTGGACTAGCGGGGTTCACAGATACGCAGTATTTT.

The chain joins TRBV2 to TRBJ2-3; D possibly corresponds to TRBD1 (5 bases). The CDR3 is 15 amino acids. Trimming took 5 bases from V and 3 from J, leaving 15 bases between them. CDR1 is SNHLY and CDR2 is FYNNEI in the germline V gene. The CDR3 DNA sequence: TGTGCCAGCAGTAGGGGCCGGGCGGAAACAGATACGCAGTATTTT. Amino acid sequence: CASSRGRAETDTQYF.

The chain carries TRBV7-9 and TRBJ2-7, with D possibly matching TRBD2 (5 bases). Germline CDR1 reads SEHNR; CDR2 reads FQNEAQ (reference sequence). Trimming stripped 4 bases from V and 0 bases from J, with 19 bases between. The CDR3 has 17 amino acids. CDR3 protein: CASSSKPADGLSYEQYF. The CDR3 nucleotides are TGTGCCAGCAGCTCAAAGCCCGCGGACGGACTCTCCTACGAGCAGTACTTC.

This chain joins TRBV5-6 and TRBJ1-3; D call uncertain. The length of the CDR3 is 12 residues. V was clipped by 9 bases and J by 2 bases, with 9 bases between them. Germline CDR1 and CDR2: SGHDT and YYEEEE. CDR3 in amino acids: CATSAAGNTIYF. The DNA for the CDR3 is TGTGCCACGTCGGCAGCTGGAAACACCATATATTTT.

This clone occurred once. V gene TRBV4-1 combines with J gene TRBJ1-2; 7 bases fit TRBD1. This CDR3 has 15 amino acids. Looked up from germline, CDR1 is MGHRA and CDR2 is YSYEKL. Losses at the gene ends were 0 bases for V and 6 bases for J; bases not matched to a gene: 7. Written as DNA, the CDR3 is TGCGCCAGCAGCCAAGAAGGGGGCGCAGTTAATGGCTACACCTTC. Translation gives CASSQEGGAVNGYTF.

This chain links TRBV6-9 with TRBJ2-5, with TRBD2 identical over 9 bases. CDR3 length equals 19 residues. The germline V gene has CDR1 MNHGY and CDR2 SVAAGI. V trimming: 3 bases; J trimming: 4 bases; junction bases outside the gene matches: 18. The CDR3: CASSYPIFSGGRRRETQYF. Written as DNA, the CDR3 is TGTGCCAGCAGTTACCCCATCTTTAGCGGGGGCCGAAGGAGAGAGACCCAGTACTTC.

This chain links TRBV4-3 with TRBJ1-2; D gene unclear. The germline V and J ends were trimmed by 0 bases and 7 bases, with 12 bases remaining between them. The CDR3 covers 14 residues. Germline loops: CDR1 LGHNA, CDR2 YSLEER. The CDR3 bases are TGCGCCAGCAGCCAAGATTACGTATCTATTGGCTACACCTTC. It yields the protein CASSQDYVSIGYTF.

This chain's CDR3 is CSVGKPTSGGRRETQYF. The CDR3 region has the DNA TGCAGCGTTGGGAAGCCCACTAGCGGGGGGCGGAGGGAGACCCAGTACTTC. The rearrangement uses TRBV29-1 and TRBJ2-5; 12 bases align to TRBD2. This CDR3 has 17 amino acids. Trimming took 4 bases from V and 5 from J; bases not matched to a gene: 14. Germline V lookup: CDR1 SQVTM, CDR2 ANQGSEA.

CDR3 bases: TGTGCCGTACAAACAGAGAACACCGGGGAGCTGTTTTTT. This encodes CAVQTENTGELFF. The chain couples TRBV2 to TRBJ2-2; no definite D call. V lost 11 bases, J lost 1 base, and 11 bases lay in between. CDR3 length equals 13 residues. CDR1 is SNHLY, CDR2 FYNNEI, per germline. Filled out from reference TRBV2 and TRBJ2-2, the complete variable domain reads EPEVTQTPSHQVTQMGQEVILRCVPISNHLYFYWYRQILGQKVEFLVSFYNNEISEKSEIFDDQFSVERPDGSNFTLKIRSTKLEDSAMYFCAVQTENTGELFFGEGSRLTVL.

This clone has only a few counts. The CDR3 bases are TGTGCCAGCAGCCAAGAGTGGACCCTGAGCTCCTACGAGCAGTACTTC. Residues: CASSQEWTLSSYEQYF. The genes are TRBV4-2 and TRBJ2-7, with D hard to call. The V end was cut by 0 bases, the J end by 0 bases, with 12 bases between. The germline V gene has CDR1 LGHNA and CDR2 YNFKEQ. CDR3 length equals 16 residues.

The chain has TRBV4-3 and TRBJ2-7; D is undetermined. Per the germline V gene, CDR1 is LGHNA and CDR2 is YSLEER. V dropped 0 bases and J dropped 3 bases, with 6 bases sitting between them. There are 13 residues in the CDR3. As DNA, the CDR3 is TGCGCCAGCAGCCAAGATCACAGCTACGAGCAGTACTTC. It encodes CASSQDHSYEQYF.

CDR3 amino acids: CASTGYGGRGEQYF. DNA of the CDR3: TGTGCCAGCACTGGCTATGGGGGGCGGGGGGAGCAGTACTTC. The V gene is TRBV6-6, the J gene TRBJ2-7, with D possibly TRBD2 on 7 matching bases. The CDR3 totals 14 residues. V was shortened by 7 bases and J by 7 bases, with 20 bases between the two germline ends. Germline lookup yields CDR1 MNHNY and CDR2 SVGAGI (reference sequence).

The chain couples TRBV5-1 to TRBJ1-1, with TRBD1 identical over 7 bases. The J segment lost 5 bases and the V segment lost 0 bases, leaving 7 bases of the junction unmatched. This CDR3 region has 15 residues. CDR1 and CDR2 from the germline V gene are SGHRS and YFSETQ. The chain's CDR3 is CASSLGEGAKTEAFF. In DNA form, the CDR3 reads TGCGCCAGCAGCTTGGGGGAGGGGGCGAAGACTGAAGCTTTCTTT.

This chain's CDR3 is CASSLTGQESYEQYF. CDR3 sequence (DNA): TGTGCCAGCAGCTTAACGGGACAGGAGTCCTACGAGCAGTACTTC. The chain joins TRBV7-8 to TRBJ2-7; 8 nucleotides align to TRBD1. Germline values: CDR1 SGHVS, CDR2 FQNEAQ. This CDR3 comprises 15 residues. V lost 2 bases, J lost 1 base, and 4 bases stayed unmatched.

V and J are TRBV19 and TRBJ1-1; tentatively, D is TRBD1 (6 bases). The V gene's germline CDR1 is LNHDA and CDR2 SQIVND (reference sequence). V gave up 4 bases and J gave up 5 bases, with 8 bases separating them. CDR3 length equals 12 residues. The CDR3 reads CASSTGQTEAFF. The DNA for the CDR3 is TGTGCCAGTAGTACCGGACAGACTGAAGCTTTCTTT.